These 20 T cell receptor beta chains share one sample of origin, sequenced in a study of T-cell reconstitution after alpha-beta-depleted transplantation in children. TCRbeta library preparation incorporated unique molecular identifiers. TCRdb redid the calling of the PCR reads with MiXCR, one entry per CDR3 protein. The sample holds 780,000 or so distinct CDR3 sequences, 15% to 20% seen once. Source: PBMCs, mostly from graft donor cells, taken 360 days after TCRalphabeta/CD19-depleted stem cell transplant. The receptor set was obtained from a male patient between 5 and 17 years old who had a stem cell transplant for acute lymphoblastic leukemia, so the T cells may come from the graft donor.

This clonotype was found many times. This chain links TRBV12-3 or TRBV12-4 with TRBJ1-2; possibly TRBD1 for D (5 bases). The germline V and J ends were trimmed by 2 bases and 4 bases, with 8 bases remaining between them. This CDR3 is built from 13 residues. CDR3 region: CASSLRGGYGYTF. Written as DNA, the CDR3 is TGTGCCAGCAGTTTACGGGGGGGCTATGGCTACACCTTC.

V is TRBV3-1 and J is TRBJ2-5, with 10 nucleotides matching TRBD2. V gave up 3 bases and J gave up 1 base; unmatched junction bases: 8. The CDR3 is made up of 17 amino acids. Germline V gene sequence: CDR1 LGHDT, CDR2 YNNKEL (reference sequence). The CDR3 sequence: CASSQLAGGSPQETQYF. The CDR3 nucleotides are TGTGCCAGCAGCCAGTTAGCGGGAGGATCCCCCCAAGAGACCCAGTACTTC.

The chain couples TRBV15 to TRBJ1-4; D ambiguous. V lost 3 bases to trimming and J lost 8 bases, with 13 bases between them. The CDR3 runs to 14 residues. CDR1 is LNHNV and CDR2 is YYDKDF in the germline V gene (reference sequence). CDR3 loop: CATSSKLDGEKLFF. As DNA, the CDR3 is TGTGCCACCAGCAGCAAGCTAGACGGGGAAAAACTGTTTTTT.

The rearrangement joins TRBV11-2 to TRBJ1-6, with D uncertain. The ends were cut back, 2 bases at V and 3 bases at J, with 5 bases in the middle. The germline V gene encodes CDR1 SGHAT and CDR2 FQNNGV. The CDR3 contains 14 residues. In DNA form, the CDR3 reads TGTGCCAGCAGCTTACGGATCTATAATTCACCCCTCCACTTT. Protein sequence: CASSLRIYNSPLHF.

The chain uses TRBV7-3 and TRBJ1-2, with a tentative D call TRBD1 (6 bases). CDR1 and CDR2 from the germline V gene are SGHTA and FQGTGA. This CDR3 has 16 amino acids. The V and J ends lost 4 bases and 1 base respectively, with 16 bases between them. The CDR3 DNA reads TGTGCCAGCAGCTCAGAAGGGGGGGGGCTTAACTATGGCTACACCTTC. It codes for CASSSEGGGLNYGYTF. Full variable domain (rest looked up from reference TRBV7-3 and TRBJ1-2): GAGVSQTPSNKVTEKGKYVELRCDPISGHTALYWYRQSLGQGPEFLIYFQGTGAADDSGLPNDRFFAVRPEGSVSTLKIQRTERGDSAVYLCASSSEGGGLNYGYTFGSGTRLTVV.

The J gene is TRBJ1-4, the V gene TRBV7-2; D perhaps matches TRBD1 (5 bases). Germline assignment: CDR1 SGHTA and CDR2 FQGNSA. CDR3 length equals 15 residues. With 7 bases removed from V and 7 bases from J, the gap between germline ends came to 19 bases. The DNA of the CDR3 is TGTGCCAGCACCACTGTGCAGGGCCATGGTGAAAAACTGTTTTTT. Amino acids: CASTTVQGHGEKLFF.

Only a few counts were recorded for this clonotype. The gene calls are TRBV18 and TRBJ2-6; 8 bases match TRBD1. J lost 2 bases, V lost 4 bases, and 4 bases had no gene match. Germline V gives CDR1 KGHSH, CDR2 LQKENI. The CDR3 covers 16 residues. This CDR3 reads CASSRQGAPGANVLTF. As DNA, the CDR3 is TGTGCCAGCTCACGTCAGGGGGCGCCTGGGGCCAACGTCCTGACTTTC.

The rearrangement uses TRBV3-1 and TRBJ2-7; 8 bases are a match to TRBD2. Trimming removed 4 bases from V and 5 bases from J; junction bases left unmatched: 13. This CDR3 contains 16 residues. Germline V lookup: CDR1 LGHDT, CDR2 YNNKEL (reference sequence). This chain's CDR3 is CASSPPPGTRFHEQYF. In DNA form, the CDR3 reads TGTGCCAGCAGCCCGCCACCCGGGACTAGATTCCACGAGCAGTACTTC.

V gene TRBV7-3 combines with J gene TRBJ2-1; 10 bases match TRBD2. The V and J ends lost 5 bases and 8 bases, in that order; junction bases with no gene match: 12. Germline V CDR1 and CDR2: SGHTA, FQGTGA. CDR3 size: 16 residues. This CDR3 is CASSPRRTSGDHEQFF. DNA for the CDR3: TGTGCCAGCAGCCCCCGGCGAACTAGCGGGGATCATGAGCAGTTCTTC.

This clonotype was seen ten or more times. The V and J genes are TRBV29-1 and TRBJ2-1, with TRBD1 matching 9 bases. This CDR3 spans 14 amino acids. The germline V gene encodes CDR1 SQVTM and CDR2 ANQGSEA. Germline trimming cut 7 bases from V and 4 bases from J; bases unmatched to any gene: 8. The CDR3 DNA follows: TGCAGCGCTCCACAGGGGGCCAGTTACAATGAGCAGTTCTTC. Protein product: CSAPQGASYNEQFF.

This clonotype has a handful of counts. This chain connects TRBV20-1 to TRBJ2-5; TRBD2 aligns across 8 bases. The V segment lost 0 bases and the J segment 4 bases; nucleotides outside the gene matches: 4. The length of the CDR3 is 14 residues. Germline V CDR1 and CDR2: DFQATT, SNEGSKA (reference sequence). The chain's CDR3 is CSARDGGRIETQYF. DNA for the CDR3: TGCAGTGCTAGAGATGGCGGGAGGATAGAGACCCAGTACTTC.

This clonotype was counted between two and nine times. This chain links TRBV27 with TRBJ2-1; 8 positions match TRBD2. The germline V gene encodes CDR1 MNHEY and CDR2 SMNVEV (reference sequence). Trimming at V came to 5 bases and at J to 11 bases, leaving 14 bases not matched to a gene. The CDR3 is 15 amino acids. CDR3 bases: TGTGCCAGCAGTCTGGCCCCCGGGAGGGGGTATCAGCAGTTCTTC. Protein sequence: CASSLAPGRGYQQFF.

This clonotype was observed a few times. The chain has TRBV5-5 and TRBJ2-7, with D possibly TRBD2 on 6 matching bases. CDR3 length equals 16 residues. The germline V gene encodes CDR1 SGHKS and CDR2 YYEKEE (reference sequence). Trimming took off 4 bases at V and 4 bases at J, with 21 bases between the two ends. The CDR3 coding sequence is TGTGCCAGCAGCCGATGGTCCCTAGCGCTTCTTTACGAGCAGTACTTC. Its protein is CASSRWSLALLYEQYF.

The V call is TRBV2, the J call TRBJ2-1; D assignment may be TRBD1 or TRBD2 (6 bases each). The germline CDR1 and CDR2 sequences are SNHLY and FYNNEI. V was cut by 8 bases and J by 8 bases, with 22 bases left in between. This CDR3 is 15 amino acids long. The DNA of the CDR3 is TGTGCCAGCGCCCTTGGCGGGACACCTTGGGATGAGCAGTTCTTC. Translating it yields CASALGGTPWDEQFF.

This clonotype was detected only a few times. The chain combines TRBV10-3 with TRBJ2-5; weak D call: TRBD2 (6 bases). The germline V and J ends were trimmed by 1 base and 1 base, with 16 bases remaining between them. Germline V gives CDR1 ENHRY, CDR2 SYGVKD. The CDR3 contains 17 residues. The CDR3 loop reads CAISEWEAFATQETQYF. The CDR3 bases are TGTGCCATCAGTGAGTGGGAGGCCTTCGCTACCCAAGAGACCCAGTACTTC.

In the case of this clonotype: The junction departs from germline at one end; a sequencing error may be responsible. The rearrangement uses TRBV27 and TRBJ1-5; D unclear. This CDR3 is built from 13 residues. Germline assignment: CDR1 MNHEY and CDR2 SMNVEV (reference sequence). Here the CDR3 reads CASSFARLQPQHF. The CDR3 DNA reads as TGTGCCAGTAGTTTCGCCAGGCTTCAGCCCCAGCATTTT.

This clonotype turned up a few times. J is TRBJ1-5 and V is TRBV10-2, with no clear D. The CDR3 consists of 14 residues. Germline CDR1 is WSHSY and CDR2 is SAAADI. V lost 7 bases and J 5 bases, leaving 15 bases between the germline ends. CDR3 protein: CASNPRRGDQPQHF. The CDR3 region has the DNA TGCGCCAGCAATCCCCGGAGAGGAGATCAGCCCCAGCATTTT.

The CDR3 is CSARKGSTDTQYF. In nucleotides, the CDR3 is TGCAGTGCCCGAAAGGGTAGCACAGATACGCAGTATTTT. The V gene is TRBV20-1, the J gene TRBJ2-3; no reliable D call. Germline values: CDR1 DFQATT, CDR2 SNEGSKA (reference sequence). CDR3 length equals 13 residues. V was pared by 6 bases and J by 0 bases, with 10 bases between.

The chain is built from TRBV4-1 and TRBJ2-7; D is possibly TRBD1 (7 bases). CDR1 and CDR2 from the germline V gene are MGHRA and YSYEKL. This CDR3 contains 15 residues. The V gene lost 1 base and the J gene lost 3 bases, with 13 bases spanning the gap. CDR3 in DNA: TGCGCCAGCAGCCAAGGGAGGGACAGTTTCTACGAGCAGTACTTC. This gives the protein CASSQGRDSFYEQYF.

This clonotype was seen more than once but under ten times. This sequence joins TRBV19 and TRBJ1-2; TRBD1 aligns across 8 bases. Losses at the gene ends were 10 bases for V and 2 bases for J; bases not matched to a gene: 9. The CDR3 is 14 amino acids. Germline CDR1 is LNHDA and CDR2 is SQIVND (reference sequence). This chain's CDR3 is CATSSGTGNYGYTF. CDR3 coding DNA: TGTGCCACCTCTTCCGGGACAGGCAACTATGGCTACACCTTC.